This T cell receptor (beta chain) was obtained from a study of early T cells in non-severe SARS-CoV-2 infection. This CDR3 is 14 amino acids long. Per the germline V gene, CDR1 is SGHAT and CDR2 is FQNNGV. V gave up 0 bases and J gave up 0 bases, with 5 bases separating them. This clonotype was counted between two and nine times. Its antigen remains unidentified. Separate cDNA molecules each had unique molecular identifiers attached to them. TCRdb re-derived calls from the 5' RACE reads in MiXCR, one entry per CDR3 protein. This repertoire shows more than 70,000 distinct CDR3 sequences, approximately 10% found once; its top ten account for about 12%. Study findings and constraints: Private and CD4 specificities were missed by VDJdb matching, which favored anti-spike CD8 responses.

The clonotype comes from an adult who was a healthcare worker with PCR-confirmed SARS-CoV-2 infection or an uninfected control (not recorded which). The specimen was whole blood, collected at baseline. The chain uses TRBV11-2 and TRBJ2-5; D uncertain. This CDR3 is CASSLDVNQETQYF. Here the CDR3 DNA reads TGTGCCAGCAGCTTAGACGTGAACCAAGAGACCCAGTACTTC.